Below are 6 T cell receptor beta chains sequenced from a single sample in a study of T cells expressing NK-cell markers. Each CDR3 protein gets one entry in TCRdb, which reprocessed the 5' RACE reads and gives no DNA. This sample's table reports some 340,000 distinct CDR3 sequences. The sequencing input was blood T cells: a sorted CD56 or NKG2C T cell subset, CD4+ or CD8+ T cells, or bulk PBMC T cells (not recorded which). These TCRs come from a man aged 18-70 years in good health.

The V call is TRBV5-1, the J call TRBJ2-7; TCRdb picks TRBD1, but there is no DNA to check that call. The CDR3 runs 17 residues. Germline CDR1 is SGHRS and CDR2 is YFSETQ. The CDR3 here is CASSFQGQGRPFSEQYF.

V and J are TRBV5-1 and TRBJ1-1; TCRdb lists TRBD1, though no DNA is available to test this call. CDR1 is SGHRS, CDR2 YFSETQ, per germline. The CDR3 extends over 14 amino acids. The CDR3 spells CASSRLATDTEAFF.

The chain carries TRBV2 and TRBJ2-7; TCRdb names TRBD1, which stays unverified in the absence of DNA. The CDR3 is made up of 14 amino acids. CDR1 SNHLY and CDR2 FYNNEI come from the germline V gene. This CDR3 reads CASSRGGRGYEQYF.

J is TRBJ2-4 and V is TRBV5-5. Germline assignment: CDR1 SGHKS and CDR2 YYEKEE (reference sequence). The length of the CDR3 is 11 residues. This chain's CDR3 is CASSLEQLQYF.

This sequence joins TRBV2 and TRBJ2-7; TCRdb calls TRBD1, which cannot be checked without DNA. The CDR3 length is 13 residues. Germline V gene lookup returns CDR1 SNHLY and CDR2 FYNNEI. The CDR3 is CASSSDYRGEQYF.

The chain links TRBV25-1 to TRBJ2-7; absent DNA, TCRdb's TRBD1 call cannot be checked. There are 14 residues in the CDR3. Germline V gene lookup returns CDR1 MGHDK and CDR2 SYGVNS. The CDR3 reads CASSDPGPLFEQYF.